This T cell receptor beta chain was sequenced in a study of blood T cell repertoires in COVID-19. Study-wide context: Italy, Spain and the United States were the sources of the convalescent and acute COVID-19 samples. From T cells, B-cell-depleted T cells, or PBMCs came the material, which was cDNA or gDNA.

Measured with immunoSEQ multiplex PCR; TCRdb has only the in-frame clones, and not every one. This table holds about 49,000 clones, approximately 91% found once. Germline CDR1 and CDR2: MNHEY and SMNVEV (reference sequence). V trimming: 7 bases; J trimming: 6 bases; junction bases outside the gene matches: 2. This CDR3 is built from 12 residues. The chain recombines TRBV27 with TRBJ2-2; 7 bases match TRBD1. Sequenced: peripheral blood. This receptor was identified in a human donor in a cohort sampled during active COVID-19. The CDR3: CASTTGSGELFF. In nucleotides, the CDR3 is TGTGCCAGCACGACAGGGTCCGGGGAGCTGTTTTTT.